This T cell receptor (beta chain) was recorded in a study of post-analysis software for immune sequencing data (dated by TCRdb to the mid-2010s). At the level of the whole study: Disease courses on record covered relapsing-remitting, secondary progressive and progressive-relapsing multiple sclerosis, though some patients had no subtype annotation. The patient repertoires were set against 10 to 11 previously published healthy control repertoires from donors whose ages ranged from roughly 6 to 26 years. A subset of samples was prepared in parallel using single-end sample barcoding, then pooled and co-amplified after Illumina adapter ligation.

CDR1 is given as SEHNR and CDR2 as FQNEAQ, both from the germline V gene (reference sequence). The cysteine opens and the phenylalanine closes a CDR3 of 15 amino acids. Here the CDR3 DNA is all that survives: 45 bases in frame from base 1. Trimming takes 4 bases off V and 3 bases off J; junction bases not matched to a gene: 7. This clonotype occurred a few times. The target of this receptor is not known. No base quality values were provided; no much bigger clone lies one nucleotide off. The full study reports these points: The control group was slightly older than the multiple sclerosis patient group. Significantly higher frequencies in patients than in controls were found for about five TRBV segments, including TRBV5-6, TRBV5-1 and TRBV20-1. Compared with controls, multiple sclerosis patients had significantly lower normalized Chao1 diversity, a finding suggesting substantial peripheral T-cell clonal expansion. Strong co-clustering of samples prepared in the same batch was shown by direct clustering with F measure, prompting a batch-effect correction.

To prepare the library, PCR was applied. Data came from an Illumina HiSeq 2500. To reduce PCR and sequencing biases, unique molecular identifiers were incorporated into the TCR beta cDNA libraries. Every 1 to 10 million input T cells yielded some 500,000 cDNA molecules, meaning each molecule approximated one T cell. The same protocol used for the earlier healthy control dataset was applied to prepare and sequence the patient libraries. Within a given batch, samples were prepared together, multiplexed and sequenced on the same HiSeq lane. For the original study's pipeline: MIGEC was used to process the raw barcoded reads, and molecular identifier groups with only a single read were discarded before consensus assembly and CDR3 extraction. VDJtools was used for post-analysis of the clonotype tables, and diversity was normalized by down-sampling every dataset to the size of the smallest sample. Repertoire overlap clustering matched CDR3 amino acid but not nucleotide sequences to correct batch-related cross-sample contamination. The public sequencing data were trimmed at Q25 with fastp and processed into clonotypes with MiXCR by TCRdb, which kept only in-frame beta chains. When rows share a CDR3 protein, they turn into one entry using the most common DNA and genes. The V and J calls reflect TCRdb's pipeline rather than the authors' work. In all, the sample holds 350,000 to 500,000 distinct CDR3 sequences, and roughly 40% of those were seen once. Of the sample, less than 8% falls within the top ten clones.

To demonstrate the VDJtools post-analysis software, TCR beta repertoires were profiled from the peripheral blood of about 13 young patients with multiple sclerosis. The multiple sclerosis patients were children and adolescents between roughly 6 and 17 years of age. The sequence is built from TRBV7-9 and TRBJ2-3; TRBD1 matches 7 bases in the middle. The clonotype comes from a girl aged 2 to 10 with multiple sclerosis. The sequenced material came from blood. In nucleotide form, the sequence is TGTGCCAGCAGCTCAGACAGGGAATTAACAGATACGCAGTATTTT. Translated, this is CASSSDRELTDTQYF.